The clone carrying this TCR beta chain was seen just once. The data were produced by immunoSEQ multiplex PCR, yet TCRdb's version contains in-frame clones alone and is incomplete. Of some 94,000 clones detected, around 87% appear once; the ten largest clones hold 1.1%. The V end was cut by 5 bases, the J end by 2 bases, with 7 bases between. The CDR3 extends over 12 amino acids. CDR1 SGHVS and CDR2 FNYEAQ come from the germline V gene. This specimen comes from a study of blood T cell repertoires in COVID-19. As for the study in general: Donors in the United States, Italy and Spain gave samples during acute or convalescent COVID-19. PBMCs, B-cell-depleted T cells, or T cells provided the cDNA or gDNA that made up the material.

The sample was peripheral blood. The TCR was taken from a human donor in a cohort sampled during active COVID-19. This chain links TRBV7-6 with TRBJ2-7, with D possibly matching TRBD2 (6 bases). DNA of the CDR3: TGTGCCAGCAGCCGGGAGACCTACGAGCAGTACTTC. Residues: CASSRETYEQYF.